This T cell receptor beta chain was identified during a study of blood T cell repertoires in COVID-19. Overall study: Acute and convalescent COVID-19 specimens originated in the United States, Italy and Spain. PBMCs, B-cell-depleted T cells, or T cells were the source of the cDNA or gDNA that made up the material.

Cohort placement rested on clinical history that participants reported themselves. Method: immunoSEQ multiplex PCR; TCRdb's copy keeps in-frame clones and lacks some. Found here are about 150,000 clones, 85% to 90% of them singletons; the top ten hold around 6.7%. The J segment lost 6 bases and the V segment lost 2 bases, leaving 13 bases of the junction unmatched. Germline lookup yields CDR1 SGHRS and CDR2 YFSETQ. This CDR3 is 16 amino acids long. This TCR was sampled from a woman in her forties or fifties who had recovered from COVID-19. The sample taken for sequencing was PBMCs or T cells enriched from blood (not recorded which). This chain links TRBV5-1 with TRBJ1-1; TRBD1 matches at 7 bases. The CDR3 protein is CASSLRGTEGTAEAFF. CDR3 DNA sequence: TGCGCCAGCAGCTTAAGGGGGACAGAAGGTACTGCTGAAGCTTTCTTT.